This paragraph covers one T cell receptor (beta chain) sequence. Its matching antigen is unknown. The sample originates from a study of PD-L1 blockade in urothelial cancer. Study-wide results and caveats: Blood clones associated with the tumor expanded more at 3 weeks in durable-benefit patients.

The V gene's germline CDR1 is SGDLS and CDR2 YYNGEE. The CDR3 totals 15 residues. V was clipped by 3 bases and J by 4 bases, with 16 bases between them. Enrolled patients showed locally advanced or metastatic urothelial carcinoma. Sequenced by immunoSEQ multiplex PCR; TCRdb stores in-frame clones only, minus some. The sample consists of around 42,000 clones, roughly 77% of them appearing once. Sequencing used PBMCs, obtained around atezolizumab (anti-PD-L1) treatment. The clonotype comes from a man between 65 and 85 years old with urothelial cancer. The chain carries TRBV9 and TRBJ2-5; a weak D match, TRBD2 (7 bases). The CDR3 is CASSGGGGPGETQYF. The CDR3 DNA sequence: TGTGCCAGCAGCGGAGGGGGAGGGCCAGGAGAGACCCAGTACTTC.